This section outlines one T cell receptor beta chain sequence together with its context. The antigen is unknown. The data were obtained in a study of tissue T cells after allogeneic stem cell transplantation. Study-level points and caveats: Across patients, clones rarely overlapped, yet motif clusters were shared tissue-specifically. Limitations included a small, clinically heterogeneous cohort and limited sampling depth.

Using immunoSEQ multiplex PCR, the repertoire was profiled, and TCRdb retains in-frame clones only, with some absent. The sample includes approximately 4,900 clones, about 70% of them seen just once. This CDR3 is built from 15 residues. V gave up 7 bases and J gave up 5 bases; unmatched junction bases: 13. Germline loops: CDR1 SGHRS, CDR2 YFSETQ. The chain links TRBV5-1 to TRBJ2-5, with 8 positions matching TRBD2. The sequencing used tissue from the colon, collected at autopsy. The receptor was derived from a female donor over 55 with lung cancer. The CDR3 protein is CASEWGTSLLETQYF. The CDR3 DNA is TGCGCCAGCGAGTGGGGGACTAGTCTATTGGAGACCCAGTACTTC.